This T cell receptor (beta chain) is drawn from a study of CD8 T cells in Susac syndrome. CD8+ and CD4+ T cells taken from blood had their TCR beta sequenced. The control participants were healthy donors, and these controls were matched with respect to both age and sex. With random hexamers, 0.5 to 1 ug RNA was reverse transcribed. TCRdb itself ran the immunoSEQ multiplex PCR reads through MiXCR, one entry per CDR3 protein. The profile shows around 200,000 distinct CDR3 sequences, roughly 95% of them singletons. With 4 bases clipped from V and 1 base from J, the junction kept 12 bases outside the gene matches. The length of the CDR3 is 18 residues. In germline, CDR1 is LGHDT, CDR2 YNNKEL (reference sequence).

The sequencing sample was made of CD4+ T cells from PBMCs. The chain is built from TRBV3-1 and TRBJ2-5, with 10 nucleotides matching TRBD2. This TCR was sampled from a human donor in good health. The CDR3 DNA sequence: TGTGCCAGCAGCCCCAGTTGGACTAGCGGATCTACCCAAGAGACCCAGTACTTC. Its translation: CASSPSWTSGSTQETQYF.